These 30 T cell receptor beta chains came from one sample sequenced in a study of molecular identifiers for immune sequencing clone quantification. TCRdb fed the PCR reads into MiXCR, producing one record per CDR3 protein. The sample holds under 650,000 distinct CDR3 sequences, about 20% seen once. The source material was naive CD8+ T cells from blood, with Jurkat cell RNA spiked in. Subset in this sample: FACS-sorted CD8+CD4-CCR7+CD45RA+ naive T cells. Source of these receptors: a human donor in good health. Some libraries in this study had Jurkat cell RNA spiked in.

This clonotype was counted only a few times. The gene calls are TRBV12-3 or TRBV12-4 and TRBJ1-1; no clear D. Trimming removed 4 bases at V and 4 bases at J, with 13 bases between. The CDR3 has 14 amino acids. CDR3 protein: CASSSTEGGTEAFF. CDR3 DNA sequence: TGTGCCAGCAGTTCGACCGAGGGCGGCACTGAAGCTTTCTTT.

Ten or more counts support this clonotype. The genes are TRBV28 and TRBJ2-7; TRBD1 is a possible D gene (5 bases). The CDR3 extends over 15 amino acids. V dropped 2 bases and J dropped 0 bases, with 11 bases sitting between them. Per germline, CDR1 MDHEN and CDR2 SYDVKM. The CDR3 DNA reads TGTGCCAGCAGTTTAGTTCAGGGCTACTCCTACGAGCAGTACTTC. The encoded protein is CASSLVQGYSYEQYF.

Worth noting for this clonotype: Possible read error: a much larger clone is one base away. CDR3 amino acids: CAWSNVPRASYERYF. The DNA for the CDR3 is TGTGCCTGGAGCAACGTGCCGCGGGCGTCCTACGAGCGGTACTTC. The genes are TRBV30 and TRBJ2-7; D may be TRBD2 (5 bases). Germline V gene sequence: CDR1 GTSNPN, CDR2 SVGIG (reference sequence). The CDR3 runs to 15 residues.

A note on this clonotype: Mismatch with germline at one junction end may stem from a read error. The genes are TRBV19 and TRBJ2-7; possible D gene TRBD1, 6 bases. The CDR3 length is 15 residues. Germline V gene sequence: CDR1 LNHDA, CDR2 SQIVND (reference sequence). Here the CDR3 reads CACSDGTKSSYEQYF. CDR3 coding DNA: TGTGCCTGTAGTGACGGGACAAAAAGCTCCTACGAGCAGTACTTC.

This clonotype was observed many times. The chain uses TRBV30 and TRBJ1-6; possibly TRBD1 for D (6 bases). There are 15 residues in the CDR3. Trimming took 0 bases from V and 9 from J, leaving 15 bases between them. CDR1 GTSNPN and CDR2 SVGIG come from the germline V gene (reference sequence). Here the CDR3 DNA reads TGTGCCTGGAGTGTAGGGCAGGGGAAGAGTTCACCCCTCCACTTT. Its protein is CAWSVGQGKSSPLHF.

This clonotype was picked up many times. This rearrangement joins TRBV28 to TRBJ1-6; TRBD1 matches at 8 bases. The CDR3 spans 14 residues. V shed 11 bases and J 5 bases; nucleotides not matched to a gene: 8. Germline CDR1 MDHEN, CDR2 SYDVKM. CDR3: CAFRGTGDNSPLHF. The DNA for the CDR3 is TGTGCCTTTAGGGGGACAGGAGATAATTCACCCCTCCACTTT.

This clonotype was counted at least ten times. The V call is TRBV6-2 or TRBV6-3, the J call TRBJ1-1; perhaps TRBD1 as D (5 bases). The CDR3 is 12 amino acids. From germline, CDR1 is MNHEY and CDR2 SVGEGT. V gave up 2 bases and J gave up 7 bases, with 8 bases separating them. The CDR3 reads CASSYEGFEAFF. DNA of the CDR3: TGTGCCAGCAGTTACGAGGGGTTTGAAGCTTTCTTT.

Many counts were recorded for this clonotype. The DNA for the CDR3 is TGCGCCAGCAGCCATGGACAGGGAGCCAACGTCCTGACTTTC. It yields the protein CASSHGQGANVLTF. This chain uses TRBV4-3 with TRBJ2-6, with 8 nucleotides matching TRBD1. Germline CDR1 LGHNA, CDR2 YSLEER. This CDR3 is 14 amino acids long. V was clipped by 3 bases and J by 7 bases; unmatched bases: 2.

The table lists this clonotype with many counts. The CDR3 sequence is CSARGNRELYEQYF. In DNA, the CDR3 is TGCAGTGCTAGAGGTAACAGGGAACTCTACGAGCAGTACTTC. The chain links TRBV20-1 to TRBJ2-7; D is perhaps TRBD1 (6 bases). The CDR3 covers 14 residues. V shed 1 base and J shed 3 bases, with 13 bases lying between them. Germline V gene sequence: CDR1 DFQATT, CDR2 SNEGSKA (reference sequence).

The count of this clonotype is one. A much larger clone is a single base away; this may be a read error. The chain combines TRBV2 with TRBJ2-1, with D perhaps matching TRBD2 (5 bases). The CDR3 covers 10 residues. Germline V lookup: CDR1 SNHLY, CDR2 FYNNEI. V was trimmed by 8 bases and J by 9 bases, leaving 8 bases between them. The CDR3 protein is CASGLGEQFF. The CDR3 DNA reads as TGTGCCAGCGGACTCGGTGAGCAGTTCTTC.

This clonotype was detected ten times or more. The chain carries TRBV7-9 and TRBJ2-7; perhaps TRBD1 as D (6 bases). Trimming took off 2 bases at V and 7 bases at J, with 18 bases between the two ends. CDR1 and CDR2 (germline): SEHNR, FQNEAQ (reference sequence). This CDR3 region has 15 residues. CDR3 protein: CASSLLGGADWEQYF. The CDR3 DNA reads TGTGCCAGCAGCTTACTTGGGGGCGCTGATTGGGAGCAGTACTTC.

This clonotype has only a few counts. The chain employs TRBV6-5 and TRBJ1-5; possible D gene TRBD1, 6 bases. The CDR3 is made up of 15 amino acids. V lost 6 bases and J 2 bases, leaving 14 bases between the germline ends. CDR1 MNHEY and CDR2 SVGAGI come from the germline V gene. The CDR3 protein is CASRPYREGNQPQHF. The CDR3 DNA sequence: TGTGCCAGCAGACCGTACAGGGAGGGCAATCAGCCCCAGCATTTT.

The chain carries TRBV4-1 and TRBJ2-7; 8 nucleotides agree with TRBD1. This CDR3 has 16 residues. Unmatched junction bases numbered 12, after V lost 6 bases and J lost 2 bases. Per germline, CDR1 MGHRA and CDR2 YSYEKL. CDR3 loop: CASSQSGTQGAYEQYF. For the CDR3, the DNA is TGCGCCAGCAGTCAAAGCGGTACACAGGGGGCCTACGAGCAGTACTTC.

This clonotype was counted only a few times. The chain recombines TRBV2 with TRBJ2-3; D might be TRBD1 (6 bases). V was clipped by 3 bases and J by 3 bases, with 13 bases between them. The CDR3 is made up of 15 amino acids. Germline V lookup: CDR1 SNHLY, CDR2 FYNNEI. Here the CDR3 reads CASSEGAEWTDTQYF. CDR3 bases: TGTGCCAGCAGTGAGGGGGCAGAATGGACAGATACGCAGTATTTT.

There are many counts of this clonotype. Its ends do not fully match the called genes, so a read error is possible. The rearrangement uses TRBV12-3 or TRBV12-4 and TRBJ1-5; the D is unclear. The CDR3 is made up of 12 amino acids. This chain's CDR3 is CASSYGPQQLAF. Here the CDR3 DNA reads TGTGCCAGCAGTTACGGACCCCAACAATTAGCTTTT.

The chain has TRBV20-1 and TRBJ2-7, with 11 bases identical to TRBD1. V shed 7 bases, J shed 4 bases, and the junction held 9 bases outside the gene matches. Germline V gives CDR1 DFQATT, CDR2 SNEGSKA (reference sequence). CDR3 length: 14 residues. CDR3 bases: TGCAGTGTTACCCGGGACAGGGGGATTTACGAGCAGTACTTC. Amino acid sequence: CSVTRDRGIYEQYF.

This clonotype has more than one count but fewer than ten. The rearrangement uses TRBV6-5 and TRBJ1-5, with D possibly being TRBD1 (5 bases). V was shortened by 7 bases and J by 4 bases, with 11 bases between the two germline ends. The CDR3 contains 13 residues. Germline CDR1 and CDR2: MNHEY and SVGAGI. CDR3 in amino acids: CASIQGDNQPQHF. The CDR3 coding sequence is TGTGCCAGCATCCAGGGAGATAATCAGCCCCAGCATTTT.

This clonotype was recorded many times. This chain joins TRBV4-3 and TRBJ2-7, with a possible D match to TRBD1 (6 bases). Per germline, CDR1 LGHNA and CDR2 YSLEER. The V end lost 0 bases, the J end lost 2 bases, and 11 bases lay between the germline ends. The CDR3 runs 15 residues. The DNA for the CDR3 is TGCGCCAGCAGCCAAGATCTACAGGGCGCCTACGAGCAGTACTTC. Translation gives CASSQDLQGAYEQYF.

With respect to this clonotype: Given the absence of the conserved phenylalanine or tryptophan at the CDR3 end, a read error is likely. V is TRBV28 and J is TRBJ2-7; D call uncertain. CDR1 and CDR2 (germline): MDHEN, SYDVKM. V was shortened by 3 bases and J by 2 bases, with 17 bases between the two germline ends. The CDR3 length is 16 residues. CDR3 sequence (DNA): TGTGCCAGCAGTTTGGGTTATACCAGGTACACCTACGAGCAGTACTCC. It yields the protein CASSLGYTRYTYEQYS.

This clonotype has more than one count but fewer than ten. V and J are TRBV12-3 or TRBV12-4 and TRBJ2-7, with 9 bases that match TRBD1. CDR3 size: 13 residues. V dropped 7 bases and J dropped 5; count of bases not matched to a gene: 6. CDR3: CASKIQGANEQYF. The CDR3 coding sequence is TGTGCCAGCAAAATACAGGGGGCCAACGAGCAGTACTTC.

This clonotype showed up many times. The V gene is TRBV7-9, the J gene TRBJ1-5; tentatively, D is TRBD1 (5 bases). The CDR3 is 17 amino acids. The V gene lost 4 bases and the J gene lost 3 bases, with 19 bases spanning the gap. CDR1 SEHNR and CDR2 FQNEAQ come from the germline V gene (reference sequence). The DNA for the CDR3 is TGTGCCAGCAGCTCCACTTATTCGGACAATTCCAATCAGCCCCAGCATTTT. Its translation: CASSSTYSDNSNQPQHF.

This clonotype was seen at least ten times. The chain joins TRBV5-6 to TRBJ2-3; 9 positions match TRBD2. The germline V gene has CDR1 SGHDT and CDR2 YYEEEE. V trimming: 1 base; J trimming: 2 bases; junction bases outside the gene matches: 2. CDR3 length: 15 residues. In DNA form, the CDR3 reads TGTGCCAGCAGCTTGACTAGCGGGTACACAGATACGCAGTATTTT. Its translation is CASSLTSGYTDTQYF.

This clonotype was counted between two and nine times. The CDR3 here is CASSLGVLGRTTMSPLVFF. In nucleotides, the CDR3 is TGTGCCAGCAGCTTAGGGGTCCTGGGGCGAACTACAATGAGTCCTCTTGTATTCTTC. J is TRBJ2-1 and V is TRBV7-9; the D gene is possibly TRBD1 (5 bases). The CDR3 is 19 amino acids. Trimming left V 1 base short and J 16 bases short, with 35 bases between. Germline-derived CDR1 and CDR2 are SEHNR and FQNEAQ (reference sequence).

This clonotype was found many times. J is TRBJ2-3 and V is TRBV10-2; D is ambiguous. Trimming took 8 bases from V and 1 from J, leaving 7 bases between them. This CDR3 spans 12 amino acids. CDR1 is WSHSY and CDR2 is SAAADI in the germline V gene. The CDR3 protein is CASLQGTDTQYF. Here the CDR3 DNA reads TGCGCCAGCCTTCAGGGCACAGATACGCAGTATTTT.

This clonotype was observed at least ten times. The CDR3 DNA sequence: TGCGCCAGCAGCCAAGCGTTGACAGGGGCCACTGAAGCTTTCTTT. This translates into CASSQALTGATEAFF. This rearrangement joins TRBV4-1 to TRBJ1-1; 8 nucleotides align to TRBD1. The germline V gene has CDR1 MGHRA and CDR2 YSYEKL. J gave up 4 bases and V 1 base, and 5 bases lay outside the gene matches. The CDR3 contains 15 residues.

This clonotype was observed at least ten times. The rearrangement uses TRBV6-2 or TRBV6-3 and TRBJ2-6, with D unclear. The CDR3 length is 17 residues. Germline V gene lookup returns CDR1 MNHEY and CDR2 SVGEGT. Trimming removed 3 bases at V and 0 bases at J, with 12 bases between. CDR3 bases: TGTGCCAGCAGTTATAAGATTCGGCCCTCTGGGGCCAACGTCCTGACTTTC. This translates into CASSYKIRPSGANVLTF.

In its sample, this clonotype was seen many times. V gene TRBV27 combines with J gene TRBJ1-4, with no clear D. Trimming took 1 base from V and 3 from J, leaving 3 bases between them. Germline lookup yields CDR1 MNHEY and CDR2 SMNVEV (reference sequence). This CDR3 has 13 amino acids. CDR3 loop: CASSLWPNEKLFF. The DNA for the CDR3 is TGTGCCAGCAGTTTATGGCCTAATGAAAAACTGTTTTTT.

V usage is TRBV11-2 and J usage is TRBJ1-6, with D unclear. The ends were cut back, 1 base at V and 0 bases at J, with 10 bases in the middle. Germline-derived CDR1 and CDR2 are SGHAT and FQNNGV. The CDR3 loop spans 17 amino acids. CDR3 loop: CASSLVSISSYNSPLHF. The DNA for the CDR3 is TGTGCCAGCAGCTTAGTCTCCATCAGCTCCTATAATTCACCCCTCCACTTT.

This clonotype was detected a few times. V gene TRBV19 combines with J gene TRBJ1-1; D is ambiguous. Per germline, CDR1 LNHDA and CDR2 SQIVND (reference sequence). V was pared by 1 base and J by 7 bases, with 10 bases between. This CDR3 contains 13 residues. CDR3 loop: CASSIGQSREAFF. CDR3 in DNA: TGTGCCAGTAGTATAGGGCAAAGCCGTGAAGCTTTCTTT. The complete variable domain, with remaining parts taken from reference TRBV19 and TRBJ1-1, reads DGGITQSPKYLFRKEGQNVTLSCEQNLNHDAMYWYRQDPGQGLRLIYYSQIVNDFQKGDIAEGYSVSREKKESFPLTVTSAQKNPTAFYLCASSIGQSREAFFGQGTRLTVV.

This clonotype was detected only a few times. The CDR3 sequence is CATSTEGGDEQYF. Written as DNA, the CDR3 is TGTGCCACCAGCACCGAGGGAGGGGACGAGCAGTACTTC. The chain joins TRBV15 to TRBJ2-7; TRBD2 agrees at 7 bases. This CDR3 contains 13 residues. With V trimmed by 4 bases and J by 5 bases, 5 bases remained unmatched. Germline V gene lookup returns CDR1 LNHNV and CDR2 YYDKDF (reference sequence).